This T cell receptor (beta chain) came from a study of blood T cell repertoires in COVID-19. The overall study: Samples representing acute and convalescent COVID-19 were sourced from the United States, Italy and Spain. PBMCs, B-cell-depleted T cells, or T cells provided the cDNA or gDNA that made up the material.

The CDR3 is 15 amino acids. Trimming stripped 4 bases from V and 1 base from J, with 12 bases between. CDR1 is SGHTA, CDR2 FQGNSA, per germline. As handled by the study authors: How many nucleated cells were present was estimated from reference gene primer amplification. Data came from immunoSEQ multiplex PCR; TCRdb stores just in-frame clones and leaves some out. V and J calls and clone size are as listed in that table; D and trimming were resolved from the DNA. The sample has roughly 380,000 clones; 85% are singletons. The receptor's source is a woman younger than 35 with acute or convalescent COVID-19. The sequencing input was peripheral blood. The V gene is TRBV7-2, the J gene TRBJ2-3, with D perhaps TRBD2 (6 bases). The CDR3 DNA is TGTGCCAGCAGCTCCCCCGGCGGGGGCACAGATACGCAGTATTTT. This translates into CASSSPGGGTDTQYF.